This TCR beta chain emerged from a study of neoadjuvant anti-PD-1 for oral cavity cancer. Time point given: after neoadjuvant nivolumab, at surgical resection. Assay: immunoSEQ multiplex PCR; the TCRdb copy retains only in-frame clones and omits some. The table records roughly 46,000 clones, approximately 80% of them present only once. V lost 6 bases and J 0 bases, leaving 17 bases between the germline ends. CDR1 is MGHDK and CDR2 is SYGVNS in the germline V gene. CDR3 length: 16 amino acids. V usage is TRBV25-1 and J usage is TRBJ1-2; D unresolved. This sample comprised PBMCs, obtained after nivolumab (anti-PD-1) treatment. The clonotype was recovered from a person aged 40 to 85 with oral cavity squamous cell carcinoma. For the CDR3, the DNA is TGTGCCAGCAGCGGGGTCGCTGGGCCTTCTAACTATGGCTACACCTTC. Encoded protein: CASSGVAGPSNYGYTF.